The clone carrying this T cell receptor (beta chain) was seen a few times. The target antigen is unknown. Primers used in a second PCR of about 7 to 12 cycles were a sample-barcoded 5' primer and a J-beta primer mix. A tag from a template-switch adaptor with 12 random nucleotides marked each cDNA molecule. MiXCR, run by TCRdb on the 5' RACE reads, gives a single entry per CDR3 protein. The sample carries 1.4 million to 1.5 million distinct CDR3 sequences, 35% to 45% recorded once. The data are from a study of blood T cells in healthy people across ages. Whole-study results and caveats: Diversity estimates drawn from one million T cells were deemed underestimates. Measured against age, TCR beta diversity per million T cells decreased in a roughly linear manner. It was the long-lived donors that had more naive CD4+ cells and higher diversity than aged donors.

V dropped 1 base and J dropped 2 bases, with 10 bases sitting between them. CDR3 length equals 14 residues. Germline CDR1 is DFQATT and CDR2 is SNEGSKA (reference sequence). The sequenced sample was blood. The TCR originated in a young woman in good health. This chain connects TRBV20-1 to TRBJ2-3; D not certain. The CDR3 sequence is CSARAGGPTDTQYF. The DNA of the CDR3 is TGCAGTGCTAGAGCGGGCGGCCCCACAGATACGCAGTATTTT.